These T cell receptor beta chains were read from a single sample in a study of T cells expressing NK-cell markers. TCRdb reprocessed the 5' RACE reads and reports one entry per CDR3 protein, with no DNA. The ten top clones account for roughly 12%, within a sample of around 140,000 distinct CDR3 sequences. The sample comprised blood T cells: a sorted CD56 or NKG2C T cell subset, CD4+ or CD8+ T cells, or bulk PBMC T cells (not recorded which). Receptors originate from a young man in good health. Each CDR3 is given with its conserved first and last residue.

>TRBJ1-2|TRBV27
CASSRGGGGGGYTF
>TRBJ2-1|TRBV5-1
CASSTGFPGTGGTNEQFF
>TRBJ2-3|TRBV29-1
CSVGGSTDTQYF
>TRBJ2-1|TRBV5-1
CASSLGIKVDNEQFF
>TRBJ2-1|TRBV7-2
CASSLGSGLATYNEQFF
>TRBJ2-2|TRBV2
CASRGPIDRGPGTGELFF
>TRBJ2-7|TRBV9
CASSFLDNPYEQYF
>TRBJ2-1|TRBV4-2
CASSQEVAGINEQFF
>TRBJ2-7|TRBV7-6
CASSLGGLYEQYF
>TRBJ2-3|TRBV11-2
CASSLDYRGDTQYF
>TRBJ2-6|TRBV25-1
CASSVGVGGANVLTF
>TRBJ1-1|TRBV19
CASSHRQGSTEAFF
>TRBJ2-2|TRBV5-6
CASSFTEPTGELFF
>TRBJ1-5|TRBV20-1
CSAGDRGGNQPQHF
>TRBJ2-1|TRBV30
CAWQRDSYNEQFF
>TRBJ2-3|TRBV24-1
CATSDFGGLAGGYDTQYF
>TRBJ2-5|TRBV25-1
CASSENRGMAQETQYF
>TRBJ1-4|TRBV7-6
CASSSRTAATNEKLFF
>TRBJ2-3|TRBV6-5
CASTDRKYTQYF
>TRBJ1-1|TRBV4-1
CASSQIAGVETSNTEAFF
>TRBJ2-1|TRBV5-5
CASSPLETSGSSYEQFF
>TRBJ1-5|TRBV7-2
CASSLAEGGQPQHF
>TRBJ2-5|TRBV4-1
CASSQGMREETQYF
>TRBJ2-7|TRBV9
CASSVEGGPSYEQYF
>TRBJ2-3|TRBV7-6
CASSDSGRTSTDTQYF
>TRBJ1-5|TRBV6-1
CASGLMLNQPQHF
>TRBJ2-3|TRBV11-2
CASSLRSGVDTQYF
>TRBJ2-1|TRBV19
CASSIQGAGLHEQFF
>TRBJ2-1|TRBV29-1
CSVDFQLSSYNEQFF
>TRBJ2-1|TRBV19
CASSFQGQQTRYNEQFF
>TRBJ2-1|TRBV11-2
CASKRPNYNEQFF
>TRBJ2-7|TRBV18
CASSPRRGSSYEQYF
>TRBJ1-1|TRBV7-8
CASIEEDTEAFF
>TRBJ2-7|TRBV14
CASSHAGLEQYF
>TRBJ1-1|TRBV20-1
CSARDRAFAFF
>TRBJ1-6|TRBV28
CASSFGNSPLHF
>TRBJ2-7|TRBV7-3
CASSSDRGHEQYF
>TRBJ1-1|TRBV7-2
CASSPWTGQREPEAFF
>TRBJ2-5|TRBV15
CATSRESIGGYQETQYF
>TRBJ1-2|TRBV20-1
CSAREEGAREYYGYTF
>TRBJ2-1|TRBV25-1
CASSPGGLARNEQFF
>TRBJ2-3|TRBV6-1
CASRTVGADTQYF
>TRBJ2-7|TRBV7-3
CASSPGTSGRREQYF
>TRBJ2-7|TRBV19
CASSMFWRDSTYEQYF
>TRBJ2-5|TRBV7-9
CASSPRTSGQETQYF
>TRBJ2-5|TRBV18
CASSPPQETQYF
>TRBJ2-7|TRBV29-1
CSAMDSSYEQYF
>TRBJ2-5|TRBV12-3/TRBV12-4
CASSLIDPQETQYF
>TRBJ2-3|TRBV6-5
CASSYNPLAGGSTDTQYF
>TRBJ2-3|TRBV5-1
CASHWGEGHLDTQYF
>TRBJ1-3|TRBV11-2
CASSPSGGSGNTIYF
>TRBJ2-1|TRBV29-1
CSVDGTSGRSSYNEQFF
>TRBJ2-2|TRBV7-3
CASSLKSAGELFF